Included here is one T cell receptor (beta chain) sequence, with context. The source of the sample is a study of shared clonotypes between healthy human individuals. The assay was immunoSEQ multiplex PCR, and TCRdb's table has in-frame clones only and misses some. The profile shows about 1.5 million clones, nearly 99% of them singletons. The CDR3 sequence is 14 residues long. The trim removed 3 bases at V and 10 bases at J, leaving 11 bases unmatched. CDR1 is SGHVS, CDR2 FQNEAQ, per germline. This sequence joins TRBV7-8 and TRBJ1-1; 7 positions match TRBD1. The TCR was taken from a man aged 30-40 years in good health. The sequenced material came from naive CD4+ T cells sorted from blood. Stated subset: CD45RA+ positively selected. DNA of the CDR3: TGTGCCAGCAGCTTTGCGACAGGGAGGTTAGGAGCTTTCTTT. This gives the protein CASSFATGRLGAFF. The full variable domain, in which reference TRBV7-8 and TRBJ1-1 provide the parts outside the CDR3, is GAGVSQSPRYKVAKRGQDVALRCDPISGHVSLFWYQQALGQGPEFLTYFQNEAQLDKSGLPSDRFFAERPEGSVSTLKIQRTQQEDSAVYLCASSFATGRLGAFFGQGTRLTVV.